The sequence of this T cell receptor (beta chain) was determined in a study of T-cell memory formation after mild COVID-19. The V end lost 7 bases, the J end lost 12 bases, and 13 bases lay between the germline ends. CDR3 length: 10 residues. Germline-derived CDR1 and CDR2 are SQVTM and ANQGSEA. Each CDR3 protein gets one entry after TCRdb re-called the 5' RACE reads with MiXCR. The table shows around 110,000 distinct CDR3 sequences, with about an eighth occurring only once. General study points: Of the contracting clones, CD4+ ones lay mainly in CM and EM, and CD8+ ones in EMRA.

Remarks on this clonotype: What it recognizes is unknown.

Sequencing input: PBMCs or a T cell subset sorted from them (not recorded which). The sequence was obtained from an adult woman who had mild COVID-19 (a few samples of this study predate the infection). Cell type and time point are not known. V gene TRBV29-1 combines with J gene TRBJ2-1, with a possible D match to TRBD1 (6 bases). The CDR3, as DNA: TGCAGCGACGGTTCGACAGGGCAGTTCTTC. This translates into CSDGSTGQFF.